The 17 T cell receptor beta chains listed next were all sequenced from one sample in a study of metastatic and nonmetastatic thyroid tumors. TCRdb reprocessed the PCR reads using MiXCR. The repertoire holds some 12,000 clones, 30% to 35% seen once, with 12% in the top ten. Prior to thyroid surgery, none of the patients had received any treatment. The sequencing sample was made of tumor tissue. The receptors here all came from a female donor with papillary thyroid cancer or a benign thyroid nodule (not recorded which). Some clones in this sample may be carry-over from other donors' samples.

This rearrangement joins TRBV12-3 or TRBV12-4 to TRBJ1-2; D not resolved. The V and J ends lost 1 base and 10 bases respectively, with 10 bases between them. The length of the CDR3 is 12 residues. The CDR3 DNA is TGTGCCAGCAGTTTAGGGTCATTCGACTACACCTTC. Translated, it gives CASSLGSFDYTF.

The V call is TRBV7-2, the J call TRBJ2-7; TRBD1 might be the D (5 bases). CDR1 and CDR2 from the germline V gene are SGHTA and FQGNSA. Trimming shortened V by 0 bases and J by 5 bases, and 11 bases separated the two germline ends. This CDR3 is built from 14 residues. The CDR3 bases are TGTGCCAGCAGCTTAGCGCTGAAGGGGAACGAGCAGTACTTC. Translating gives CASSLALKGNEQYF. The full variable domain, completed using reference TRBV7-2 and TRBJ2-7, is GAGVSQSPSNKVTEKGKDVELRCDPISGHTALYWYRQSLGQGLEFLIYFQGNSAPDKSGLPSDRFSAERTGGSVSTLTIQRTQQEDSAVYLCASSLALKGNEQYFGPGTRLTVT.

The sample holds many counts of this clone. A much bigger clone sits one base away, suggesting this may be a read error. The chain couples TRBV2 to TRBJ2-1; 9 bases line up with TRBD2. The germline V gene encodes CDR1 SNHLY and CDR2 FYNNEI. This CDR3 contains 16 residues. The ends lost 8 bases at V and 9 bases at J; junction bases unmatched: 17. The CDR3 protein is CASGRTRVAGAGEQFF. CDR3 DNA sequence: TGTGCCAGCGGACGGACTAGGGTAGCGGGAGCCGGTGAGCAGTTCTTC. Drawing the rest from reference TRBV2 and TRBJ2-1, the complete variable domain is EPEVTQTPSHQVTQMGQEVILRCVPISNHLYFYWYRQILGQKVEFLVSFYNNEISEKSEIFDDQFSVERPDGSNFTLKIRSTKLEDSAMYFCASGRTRVAGAGEQFFGPGTRLTVL.

This chain uses TRBV18 with TRBJ2-7; D is undetermined. Germline CDR1 KGHSH, CDR2 LQKENI. Trimming left V 3 bases short and J 2 bases short, with 17 bases between. This CDR3 comprises 16 residues. The CDR3 coding sequence is TGTGCCAGCTCACCCAGCAGCCTCCTGACACCCTACGAGCAGTACTTC. Protein product: CASSPSSLLTPYEQYF.

By frequency in the sample, this clone is medium-sized (0.01 to 0.1%). The chain employs TRBV30 and TRBJ1-6; TRBD1 matches 8 bases. CDR3 length equals 16 residues. Germline values: CDR1 GTSNPN, CDR2 SVGIG (reference sequence). Losses at the gene ends were 3 bases for V and 7 bases for J; bases not matched to a gene: 11. The CDR3 bases are TGTGCCTGGAGGGGGGACCCGGGACAGGAGAATTCACCCCTCCACTTT. This codes for CAWRGDPGQENSPLHF.

This clone was picked up a small number of times. One end of the junction does not line up with germline, which may come from a read error. Different DNA sequences within this sample yield the same CDR3. This chain joins TRBV6-1 and TRBJ2-3; 7 bases line up with TRBD1. Germline V gene sequence: CDR1 MNHNS, CDR2 SASEGT. The length of the CDR3 is 15 residues. The DNA of the CDR3 is TGTGCCAGCGAGAGGGGGCGAGGCGTTGCAGATACTCAGTATTTT. Translating it yields CASERGRGVADTQYF.

Relative to its sample, this clone is medium-sized. The CDR3 DNA is TGTGCCAGCAGCGTCCTACTGGGGGGCTACACCTTC. This translates into CASSVLLGGYTF. The J gene is TRBJ1-2, the V gene TRBV7-9; D gene unclear. Germline values: CDR1 SEHNR, CDR2 FQNEAQ (reference sequence). The V end lost 5 bases, the J end lost 8 bases, and 12 bases lay between the germline ends. The length of the CDR3 is 12 residues.

This clone was seen a handful of times. The CDR3, as DNA: TGTGCCAGCAGCGACTGGACAGGCGATCGCTCTGGAAACACCATATATTTT. Amino acid sequence: CASSDWTGDRSGNTIYF. The V call is TRBV28, the J call TRBJ1-3, with 7 bases that match TRBD1. After removal of 6 bases from V and 0 bases from J, the junction contained 11 bases not matched to a gene. Germline CDR1 and CDR2: MDHEN and SYDVKM. The CDR3 is 17 amino acids.

This clone was observed at least ten times. The V gene is TRBV28, the J gene TRBJ1-4; 9 nucleotides align to TRBD1. The CDR3 runs 15 residues. Germline CDR1 and CDR2: MDHEN and SYDVKM. With V trimmed by 8 bases and J by 7 bases, 11 bases remained unmatched. The CDR3 sequence: CASVQTGQGLEKLFF. The CDR3 coding sequence is TGTGCCAGCGTCCAGACGGGACAGGGACTTGAAAAACTGTTTTTT.

This sequence joins TRBV19 and TRBJ2-2; TRBD1 might be the D (5 bases). V was pared by 3 bases and J by 2 bases, with 10 bases between. This CDR3 contains 15 residues. CDR1 and CDR2 from the germline V gene are LNHDA and SQIVND (reference sequence). The CDR3 spells CASSIQGFNTGELFF. The CDR3 coding sequence is TGTGCCAGTAGTATTCAGGGATTTAACACCGGGGAGCTGTTTTTT.

This clone is labeled medium-sized. The V gene is TRBV6-2 or TRBV6-3, the J gene TRBJ2-1; D uncertain. The CDR3 loop spans 16 amino acids. Per the germline V gene, CDR1 is MNHEY and CDR2 is SVGEGT. V was pared by 6 bases and J by 5 bases, with 20 bases between. DNA for the CDR3: TGTGCCAGCAGCCCCCCCCAGCGCCTATCCGACAATGAGCAGTTCTTC. This gives the protein CASSPPQRLSDNEQFF.

Judged by abundance, this clone is medium-sized. Other DNA sequences in the sample encode the same CDR3. This chain connects TRBV6-1 to TRBJ2-1; 12 bases are shared with TRBD2. This CDR3 comprises 16 residues. CDR1 is MNHNS, CDR2 SASEGT, per germline. The trim removed 1 base at V and 5 bases at J, leaving 3 bases unmatched. The DNA of the CDR3 is TGTGCCAGCAGTGAAGAAGGACTAGCGGGACACAATGAGCAGTTCTTC. This translates into CASSEEGLAGHNEQFF.

This clone is labeled medium-sized. The CDR3 nucleotides are TGTGCCACCAGTGAGACAGATTGGGATGGCTACACCTTC. Protein: CATSETDWDGYTF. V and J are TRBV24-1 and TRBJ1-2, with D tentatively TRBD1 (5 bases). Between the trimmed V and J ends, which lost 4 bases and 6 bases, there was a span of 11 bases. This CDR3 has 13 residues. Germline V gives CDR1 KGHDR, CDR2 SFDVKD.

In its sample, this clone was seen a few times. The chain carries TRBV20-1 and TRBJ2-7; D is possibly TRBD2 (6 bases). CDR3 length equals 16 residues. Trimming took 0 bases from V and 6 from J, leaving 21 bases between them. In germline, CDR1 is DFQATT, CDR2 SNEGSKA (reference sequence). The CDR3 protein is CSARDRREPRTTEQYF. For the CDR3, the DNA is TGCAGTGCTAGAGATCGCCGGGAGCCACGGACTACCGAGCAGTACTTC.

This clone was counted many times. V gene TRBV7-6 combines with J gene TRBJ1-6; unclear D gene. The CDR3 is 13 amino acids. From germline, CDR1 is SGHVS and CDR2 FNYEAQ. Trimming cost V 4 bases and J 4 bases, with 5 bases left between them. CDR3 amino acids: CASSSDYNSPLHF. CDR3 DNA: TGTGCCAGCAGCTCCGATTATAATTCACCCCTCCACTTT.

This clone came up many times. The rearrangement uses TRBV5-1 and TRBJ1-4; no clear D. CDR3 length: 18 amino acids. The V and J ends lost 4 bases and 0 bases respectively, with 19 bases between them. Germline values: CDR1 SGHRS, CDR2 YFSETQ. This CDR3 is CASSTGLGKIATNEKLFF. The CDR3 DNA is TGCGCCAGCAGCACCGGACTGGGAAAGATTGCAACTAATGAAAAACTGTTTTTT.

V gene TRBV20-1 combines with J gene TRBJ2-5; the match to TRBD1 covers 9 bases. This CDR3 is 16 amino acids long. Germline V gene lookup returns CDR1 DFQATT and CDR2 SNEGSKA (reference sequence). Here the CDR3 reads CISRDEAGQGRETQYF. The CDR3 DNA sequence: TGCATTTCTAGAGATGAAGCGGGACAGGGTCGAGAGACCCAGTACTTC.